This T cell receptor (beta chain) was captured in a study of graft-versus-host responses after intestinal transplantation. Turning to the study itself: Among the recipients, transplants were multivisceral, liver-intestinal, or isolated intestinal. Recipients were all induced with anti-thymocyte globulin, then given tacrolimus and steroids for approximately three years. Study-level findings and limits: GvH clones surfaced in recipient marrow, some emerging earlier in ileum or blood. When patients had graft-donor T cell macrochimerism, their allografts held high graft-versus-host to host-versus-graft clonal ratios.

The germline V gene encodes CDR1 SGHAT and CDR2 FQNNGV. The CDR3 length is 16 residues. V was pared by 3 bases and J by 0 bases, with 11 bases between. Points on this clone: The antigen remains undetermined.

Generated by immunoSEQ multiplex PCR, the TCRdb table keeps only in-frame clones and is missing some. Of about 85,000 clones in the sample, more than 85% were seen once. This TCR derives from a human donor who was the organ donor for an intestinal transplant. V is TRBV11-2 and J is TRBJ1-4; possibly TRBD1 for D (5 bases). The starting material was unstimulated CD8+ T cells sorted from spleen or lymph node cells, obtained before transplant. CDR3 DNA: TGTGCCAGCAGCTTCCGCAGGGAACCAACTAATGAAAAACTGTTTTTT. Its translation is CASSFRREPTNEKLFF.